Sequencing of this T cell receptor (beta chain) was carried out in a study of blood T cell repertoires in COVID-19. Across the study: PBMCs, B-cell-depleted T cells, or T cells were the source of the cDNA or gDNA that made up the material.

This clone occurred once. The ends lost 2 bases at V and 5 bases at J; junction bases unmatched: 10. The CDR3 covers 16 residues. Per the germline V gene, CDR1 is SGDLS and CDR2 is YYNGEE. Method: immunoSEQ multiplex PCR; TCRdb's copy keeps in-frame clones and lacks some. The sample holds tens of thousands of clones, more than 75% seen once. Source material: peripheral blood. The receptor's source is a woman of 80 years or more with active COVID-19. This chain uses TRBV9 with TRBJ2-1, with 7 positions matching TRBD2. The CDR3 region is CASSVRVAGAHNEQFF. For the CDR3, the DNA is TGTGCCAGCAGCGTTCGAGTGGCGGGAGCCCACAATGAGCAGTTCTTC.